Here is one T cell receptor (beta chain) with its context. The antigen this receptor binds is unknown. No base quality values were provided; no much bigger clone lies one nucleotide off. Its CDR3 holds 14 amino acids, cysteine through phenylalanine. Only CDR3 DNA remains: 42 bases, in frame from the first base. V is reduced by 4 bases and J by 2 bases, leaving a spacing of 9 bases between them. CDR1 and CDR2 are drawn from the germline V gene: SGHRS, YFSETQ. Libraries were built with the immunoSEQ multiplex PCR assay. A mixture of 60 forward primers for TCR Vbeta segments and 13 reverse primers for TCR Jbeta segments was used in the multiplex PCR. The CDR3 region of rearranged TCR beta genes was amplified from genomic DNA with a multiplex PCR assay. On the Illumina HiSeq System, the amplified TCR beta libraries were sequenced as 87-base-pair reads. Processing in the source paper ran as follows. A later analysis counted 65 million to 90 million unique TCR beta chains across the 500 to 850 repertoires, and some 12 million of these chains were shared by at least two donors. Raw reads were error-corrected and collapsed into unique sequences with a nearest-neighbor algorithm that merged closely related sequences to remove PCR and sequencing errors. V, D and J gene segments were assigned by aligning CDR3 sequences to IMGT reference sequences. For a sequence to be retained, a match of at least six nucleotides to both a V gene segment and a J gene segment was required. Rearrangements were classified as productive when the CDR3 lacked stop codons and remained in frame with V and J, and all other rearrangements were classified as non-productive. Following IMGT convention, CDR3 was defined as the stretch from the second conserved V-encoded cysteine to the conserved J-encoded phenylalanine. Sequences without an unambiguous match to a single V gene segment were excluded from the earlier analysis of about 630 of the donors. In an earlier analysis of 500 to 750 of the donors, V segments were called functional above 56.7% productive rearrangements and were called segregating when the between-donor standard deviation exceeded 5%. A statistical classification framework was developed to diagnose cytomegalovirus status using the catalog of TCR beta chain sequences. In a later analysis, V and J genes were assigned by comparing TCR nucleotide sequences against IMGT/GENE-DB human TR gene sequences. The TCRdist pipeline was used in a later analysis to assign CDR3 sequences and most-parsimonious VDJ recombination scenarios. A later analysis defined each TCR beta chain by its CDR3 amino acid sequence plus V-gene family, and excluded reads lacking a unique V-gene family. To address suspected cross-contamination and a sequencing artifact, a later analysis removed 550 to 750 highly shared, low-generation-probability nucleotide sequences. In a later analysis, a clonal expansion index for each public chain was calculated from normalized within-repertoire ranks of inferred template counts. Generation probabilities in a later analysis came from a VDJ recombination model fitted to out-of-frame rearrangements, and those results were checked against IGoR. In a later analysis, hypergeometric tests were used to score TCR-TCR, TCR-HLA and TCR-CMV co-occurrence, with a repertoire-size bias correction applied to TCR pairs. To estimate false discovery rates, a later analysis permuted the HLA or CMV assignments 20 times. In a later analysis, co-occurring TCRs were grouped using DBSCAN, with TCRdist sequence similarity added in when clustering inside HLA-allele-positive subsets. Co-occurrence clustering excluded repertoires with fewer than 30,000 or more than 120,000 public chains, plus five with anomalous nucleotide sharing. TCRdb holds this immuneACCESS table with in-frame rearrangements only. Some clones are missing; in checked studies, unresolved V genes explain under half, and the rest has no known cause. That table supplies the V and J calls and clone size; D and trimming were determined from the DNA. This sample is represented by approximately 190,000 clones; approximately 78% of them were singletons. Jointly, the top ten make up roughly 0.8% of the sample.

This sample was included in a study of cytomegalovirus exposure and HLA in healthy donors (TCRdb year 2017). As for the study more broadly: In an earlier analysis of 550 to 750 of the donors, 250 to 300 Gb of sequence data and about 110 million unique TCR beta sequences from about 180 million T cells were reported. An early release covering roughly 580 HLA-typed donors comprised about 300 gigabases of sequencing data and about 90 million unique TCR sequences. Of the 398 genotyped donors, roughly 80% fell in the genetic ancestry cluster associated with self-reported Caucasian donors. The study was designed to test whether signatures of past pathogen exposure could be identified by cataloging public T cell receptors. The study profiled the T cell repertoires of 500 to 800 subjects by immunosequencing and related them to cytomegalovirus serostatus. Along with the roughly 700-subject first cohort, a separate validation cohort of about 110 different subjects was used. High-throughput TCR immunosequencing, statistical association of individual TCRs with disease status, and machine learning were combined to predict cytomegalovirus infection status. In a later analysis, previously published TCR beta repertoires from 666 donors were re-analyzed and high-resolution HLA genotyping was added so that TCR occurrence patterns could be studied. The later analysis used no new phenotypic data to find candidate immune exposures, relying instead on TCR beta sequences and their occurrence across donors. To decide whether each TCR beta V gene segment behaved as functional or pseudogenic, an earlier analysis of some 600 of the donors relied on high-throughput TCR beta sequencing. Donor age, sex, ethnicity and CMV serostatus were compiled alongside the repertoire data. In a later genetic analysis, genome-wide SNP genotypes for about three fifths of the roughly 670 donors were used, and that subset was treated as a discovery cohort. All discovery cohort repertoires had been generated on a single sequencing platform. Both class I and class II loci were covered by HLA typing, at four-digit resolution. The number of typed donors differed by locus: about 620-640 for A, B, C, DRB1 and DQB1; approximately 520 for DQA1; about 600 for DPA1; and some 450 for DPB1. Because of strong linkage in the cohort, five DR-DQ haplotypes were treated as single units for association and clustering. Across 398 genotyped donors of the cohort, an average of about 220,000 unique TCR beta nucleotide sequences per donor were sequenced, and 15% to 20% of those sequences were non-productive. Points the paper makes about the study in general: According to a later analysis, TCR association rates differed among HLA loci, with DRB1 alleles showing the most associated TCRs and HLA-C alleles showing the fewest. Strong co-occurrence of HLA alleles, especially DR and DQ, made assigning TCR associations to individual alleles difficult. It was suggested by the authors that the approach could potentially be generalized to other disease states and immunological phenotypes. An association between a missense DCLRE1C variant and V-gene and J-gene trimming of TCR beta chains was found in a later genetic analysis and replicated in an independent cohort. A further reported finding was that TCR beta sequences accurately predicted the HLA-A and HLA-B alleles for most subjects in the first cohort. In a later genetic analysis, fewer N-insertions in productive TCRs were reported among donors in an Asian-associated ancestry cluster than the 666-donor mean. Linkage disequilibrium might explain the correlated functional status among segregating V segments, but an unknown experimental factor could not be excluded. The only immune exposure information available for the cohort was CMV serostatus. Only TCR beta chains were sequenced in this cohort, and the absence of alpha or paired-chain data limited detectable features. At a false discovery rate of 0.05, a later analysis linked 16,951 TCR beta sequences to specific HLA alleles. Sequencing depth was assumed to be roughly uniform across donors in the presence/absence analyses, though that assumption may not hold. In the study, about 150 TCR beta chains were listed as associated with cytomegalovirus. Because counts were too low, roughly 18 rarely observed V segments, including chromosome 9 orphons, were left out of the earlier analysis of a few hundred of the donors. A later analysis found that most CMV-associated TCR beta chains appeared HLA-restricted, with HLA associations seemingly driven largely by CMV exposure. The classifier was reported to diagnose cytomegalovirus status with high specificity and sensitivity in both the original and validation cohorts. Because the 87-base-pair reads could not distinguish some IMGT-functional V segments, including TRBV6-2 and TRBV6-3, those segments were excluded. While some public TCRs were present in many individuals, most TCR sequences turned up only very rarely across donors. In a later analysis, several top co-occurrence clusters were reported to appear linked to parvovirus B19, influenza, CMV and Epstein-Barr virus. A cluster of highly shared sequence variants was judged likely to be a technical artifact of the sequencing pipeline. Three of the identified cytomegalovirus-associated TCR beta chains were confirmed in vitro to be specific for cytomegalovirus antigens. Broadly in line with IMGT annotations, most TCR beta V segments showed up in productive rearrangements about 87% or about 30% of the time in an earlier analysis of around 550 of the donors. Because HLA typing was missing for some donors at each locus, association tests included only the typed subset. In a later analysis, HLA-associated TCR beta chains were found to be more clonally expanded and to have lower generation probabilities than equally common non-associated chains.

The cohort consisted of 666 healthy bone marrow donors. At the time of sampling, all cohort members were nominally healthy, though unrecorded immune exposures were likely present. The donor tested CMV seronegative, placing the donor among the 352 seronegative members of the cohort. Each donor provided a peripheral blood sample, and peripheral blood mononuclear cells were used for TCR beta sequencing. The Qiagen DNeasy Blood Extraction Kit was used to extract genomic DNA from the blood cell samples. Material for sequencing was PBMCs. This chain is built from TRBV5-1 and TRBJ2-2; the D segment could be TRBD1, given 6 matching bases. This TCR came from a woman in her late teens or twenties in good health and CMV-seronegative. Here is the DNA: TGCGCCAGCAGCCCAGGGGCCAACACCGGGGAGCTGTTTTTT. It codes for CASSPGANTGELFF.